What follows is one T cell receptor (beta chain) and its context. The record originates from a study of blood T cell repertoires in COVID-19. Study context: Acute and convalescent COVID-19 specimens originated in the United States, Italy and Spain.

Germline V gives CDR1 LGHNT, CDR2 FRNRAP. This CDR3 has 11 amino acids. With 6 bases removed from V and 4 bases from J, the gap between germline ends came to 4 bases. Recruits, aged roughly 18 to 95 years, lived in 24 US areas. Cohorts were assigned according to the clinical history that participants reported. Authors' methods: Counts of nucleated cells, estimated from reference gene primer amplification, were obtained. Method: immunoSEQ multiplex PCR; TCRdb's copy keeps in-frame clones and lacks some. V, J and clone size reflect that table, while D and trimming were determined from the DNA. The profile shows 230,000 or so clones, about 85% of them singletons.

The rearrangement links TRBV12-5 to TRBJ1-3, with D unclear. The TCR sequence derives from a woman in her forties or fifties who had been exposed to COVID-19. Sequencing was done on a sample of PBMCs or T cells enriched from blood (not recorded which). Here the CDR3 reads CASGGGNTIYF. The CDR3 nucleotides read TGTGCTAGTGGGGGCGGAAACACCATATATTTT.